A selection of T cell receptor beta chains follows, all from one sample in a study of siplizumab effects on memory and regulatory T cells. Assay used: immunoSEQ multiplex PCR; TCRdb lists only in-frame clones, some missing. The profile shows over 100,000 clones, just over 90% of them singletons. The sequenced sample was Tregs sorted from blood. These receptors originate from a human donor in good health. Both conserved end residues are trimmed from each CDR3. Fields, in order: J gene, clone size, V gene, D gene, CDR3 protein. A D gene is named only where the DNA matches it firmly. Size values are once, few and many counts, or a class for expanded clones, and some rows have none.

TRBJ1-6	once	TRBV6-6	NA	ASTLLQGSTLH
TRBJ2-5	NA	TRBV5-6	NA	ASNIWGQETQY
TRBJ2-7	NA	TRBV12-5	NA	ASGLVLQGGYEQY
TRBJ2-5	NA	TRBV27	NA	ASSLTRLKETQY
TRBJ1-2	NA	TRBV19	NA	ASRRSGGYT
TRBJ2-7	NA	TRBV29-1	NA	SVVVSYEQY
TRBJ2-7	NA	TRBV5-1	NA	ASSQGWNEQY
TRBJ2-7	NA	TRBV2	NA	ASTAGRAYEQY
TRBJ1-5	NA	TRBV29-1	NA	SVGPGGSQPQH
TRBJ2-2	NA	TRBV19	TRBD1	ASKGDRIVAGELF
TRBJ1-5	NA	TRBV11-3	NA	ASTTYSPYQPQH